What follows are 26 T cell receptor beta chains derived from one specimen sequenced in a study of graft-versus-host responses after intestinal transplantation. The protocol was immunoSEQ multiplex PCR, while the TCRdb copy is restricted to in-frame clones and leaves out a portion. Of 80,000 to 100,000 clones listed, around 90% are singletons. The antigens these receptors bind are not known. The sample consisted of unstimulated CD4+ T cells sorted from spleen or lymph node cells, taken before intestinal transplant. The source is a human donor who received an intestinal transplant.

This clone showed up just once. The chain links TRBV11-3 to TRBJ2-1; 12 bases fit TRBD2. With 1 base clipped from V and 8 bases from J, the junction kept 3 bases outside the gene matches. CDR1 is SGHNT and CDR2 is YENEEA in the germline V gene. The CDR3 has 15 amino acids. This chain's CDR3 is CASSLGRTSGDEQFF. The CDR3 DNA reads as TGTGCCAGCAGCTTAGGGAGGACTAGCGGGGATGAGCAGTTCTTC.

Written as DNA, the CDR3 is TGTGCCAGCAGTCAGGGGAATCAGCCCCAGCATTTT. Translating gives CASSQGNQPQHF. The chain recombines TRBV25-1 with TRBJ1-5; tentatively, D is TRBD1 (6 bases). Trimming cost V 5 bases and J 4 bases, with 6 bases left between them. Germline V CDR1 and CDR2: MGHDK, SYGVNS. CDR3 length equals 12 residues.

The J gene is TRBJ2-1, the V gene TRBV9, with 11 bases aligning to TRBD1. Trimming took 0 bases from V and 4 from J; bases not matched to a gene: 12. This CDR3 contains 19 residues. CDR1 and CDR2 (germline): SGDLS, YYNGEE. CDR3 sequence: CASSVEGQGASPFYNEQFF. The DNA for the CDR3 is TGTGCCAGCAGCGTAGAAGGACAGGGGGCTTCCCCCTTTTACAATGAGCAGTTCTTC.

The chain uses TRBV7-6 and TRBJ1-4; a weak D match, TRBD1 (6 bases). CDR1 is SGHVS and CDR2 is FNYEAQ in the germline V gene. Trimming took 3 bases from V and 7 from J, leaving 18 bases between them. The CDR3 consists of 16 residues. The CDR3 spells CASSFEAGAPVEKLFF. The CDR3 bases are TGTGCCAGCAGCTTCGAAGCGGGGGCGCCGGTTGAAAAACTGTTTTTT.

The chain uses TRBV7-3 and TRBJ2-1; D is possibly TRBD2 (5 bases). V lost 1 base to trimming and J lost 10 bases, with 14 bases between them. CDR1 and CDR2 from the germline V gene are SGHTA and FQGTGA. CDR3 length equals 14 residues. The CDR3 protein is CASSLMYGGTEQFF. The CDR3 nucleotides read TGTGCCAGCAGCTTAATGTACGGAGGTACGGAGCAGTTCTTC.

The rearrangement joins TRBV7-2 to TRBJ1-5, with D possibly being TRBD1 (6 bases). V lost 1 base to trimming and J lost 11 bases, with 9 bases between them. The germline CDR1 and CDR2 sequences are SGHTA and FQGNSA. The CDR3 runs to 12 residues. The CDR3 region is CASSLDRAAQHF. As DNA, the CDR3 is TGTGCCAGCAGCTTAGACAGGGCTGCCCAGCATTTT.

This clone was seen only once. CDR3 DNA sequence: TGTGCCAGCAGCTGGACAGGGGGCGCGACCGGAGACATTCAGTACTTC. Its translation is CASSWTGGATGDIQYF. The J gene is TRBJ2-4, the V gene TRBV5-4; TRBD1 agrees at 11 bases. CDR1 SGHNT and CDR2 YYREEE come from the germline V gene (reference sequence). V shed 3 bases, J shed 8 bases, and the junction held 10 bases outside the gene matches. CDR3 length: 16 amino acids.

V and J are TRBV28 and TRBJ2-5, with D possibly TRBD2 on 5 matching bases. Judging by the DNA end, TRBJ2-7 fits better; the J call may be wrong. The CDR3 covers 16 residues. Germline V gene lookup returns CDR1 MDHEN and CDR2 SYDVKM. CDR3 residues: CASSRRGWGVPYEQYF. In DNA form, the CDR3 reads TGTGCCAGCAGCCGCCGAGGGTGGGGAGTCCCCTACGAGCAGTACTTC.

This chain uses TRBV19 with TRBJ1-5; D not certain. The CDR3 consists of 15 residues. Trimming stripped 7 bases from V and 3 bases from J, with 16 bases between. Germline CDR1 LNHDA, CDR2 SQIVND (reference sequence). DNA for the CDR3: TGTGCCAGTACTACATCCGGGAACCCCAATCAGCCCCAGCATTTT. Its protein product is CASTTSGNPNQPQHF.

The rearrangement links TRBV2 to TRBJ2-2, with D perhaps matching TRBD2 (6 bases). Germline V CDR1 and CDR2: SNHLY, FYNNEI. The CDR3 has 14 residues. V lost 4 bases to trimming and J lost 4 bases, with 10 bases between them. CDR3 sequence: CASSGVGLTGELFF. CDR3 in DNA: TGTGCCAGCAGTGGGGTGGGACTCACCGGGGAGCTGTTTTTT.

The rearrangement uses TRBV30 and TRBJ2-7; D possibly corresponds to TRBD1 (5 bases). Trimming stripped 2 bases from V and 4 bases from J, with 9 bases between. The CDR3 has 12 residues. CDR1 and CDR2 (germline): GTSNPN, SVGIG (reference sequence). CDR3 amino acids: CAWSTQGYEQYF. The CDR3 coding sequence is TGTGCCTGGAGTACCCAGGGATACGAGCAGTACTTC.

The CDR3 region has the DNA TGCGCCAGCAGCCAATCAACTAGCTTGAGTTTGGCAGATACGCAGTATTTT. The encoded protein is CASSQSTSLSLADTQYF. The genes are TRBV4-1 and TRBJ2-3; possibly TRBD2 for D (6 bases). V lost 2 bases and J 4 bases, leaving 19 bases between the germline ends. CDR1 and CDR2 from the germline V gene are MGHRA and YSYEKL. CDR3 length equals 17 residues.

CDR3 region: CASSPRLQTTDTQYF. The CDR3 bases are TGTGCCAGCAGTCCCCGGCTACAGACCACAGATACGCAGTATTTT. The chain employs TRBV6-5 and TRBJ2-3; no clear D gene. The V end lost 5 bases, the J end lost 2 bases, and 14 bases lay between the germline ends. Germline V gives CDR1 MNHEY, CDR2 SVGAGI. This CDR3 is built from 15 residues.

This clone was seen only once. The rearrangement joins TRBV4-1 to TRBJ2-1; 9 bases are shared with TRBD2. This CDR3 spans 18 amino acids. Germline CDR1 is MGHRA and CDR2 is YSYEKL. Trimming removed 0 bases from V and 2 bases from J; junction bases left unmatched: 8. CDR3 in DNA: TGCGCCAGCAGCCAAGAGGTCGTGTCTAGCGGGGCCTACAATGAGCAGTTCTTC. This gives the protein CASSQEVVSSGAYNEQFF.

A few counts support this clone. The chain couples TRBV5-1 to TRBJ1-1, with TRBD1 identical over 7 bases. J was trimmed by 1 base and V by 4 bases; bases with no gene match: 1. Germline-derived CDR1 and CDR2 are SGHRS and YFSETQ. The CDR3 sequence is 13 residues long. This CDR3 is CASSRDRNTEAFF. CDR3 sequence (DNA): TGCGCCAGCAGCCGGGACAGGAACACTGAAGCTTTCTTT.

V is TRBV5-6 and J is TRBJ1-2, with D tentatively TRBD1 (6 bases). Deletions cut 3 bases from V and 3 bases from J, with 18 bases between. The CDR3 spans 16 residues. CDR1 and CDR2 from the germline V gene are SGHDT and YYEEEE. CDR3 DNA sequence: TGTGCCAGCAGCTCCCGACAGGACCTAGTCTACTATGGCTACACCTTC. Its protein is CASSSRQDLVYYGYTF.

The sample holds one count of this clone. The V and J genes are TRBV4-2 and TRBJ2-1; the D is unclear. V was trimmed by 5 bases and J by 4 bases, leaving 12 bases between them. CDR1 is LGHNA, CDR2 YNFKEQ, per germline. The CDR3 length is 14 residues. CDR3 nucleotides: TGTGCCAGCAGCGTAGGCGACATTTACAATGAGCAGTTCTTC. As protein: CASSVGDIYNEQFF.

This rearrangement joins TRBV9 to TRBJ2-4; D might be TRBD1 (5 bases). V lost 1 base to trimming and J lost 8 bases, with 7 bases between them. The CDR3 runs to 12 residues. Germline CDR1 reads SGDLS; CDR2 reads YYNGEE. The CDR3 loop reads CASSVQGDIQYF. The DNA for the CDR3 is TGTGCCAGCAGCGTACAAGGGGACATTCAGTACTTC.

This CDR3 reads CASSLDITSYEQYF. The DNA of the CDR3 is TGTGCCAGCAGCTTAGATATAACTAGCTACGAGCAGTACTTC. V usage is TRBV11-2 and J usage is TRBJ2-7; a possible D gene is TRBD2 (5 bases). The germline V and J ends were trimmed by 0 bases and 3 bases, with 9 bases remaining between them. Germline V gene lookup returns CDR1 SGHAT and CDR2 FQNNGV. This CDR3 has 14 amino acids.

The gene calls are TRBV5-6 and TRBJ1-6; the match to TRBD1 covers 10 bases. V lost 1 base, J lost 10 bases, and 8 bases stayed unmatched. This CDR3 spans 16 amino acids. Germline CDR1 is SGHDT and CDR2 is YYEEEE. The CDR3 loop is CASSLLTGTGVSPLHF. DNA for the CDR3: TGTGCCAGCAGCTTGTTGACGGGGACAGGGGTATCACCCCTCCACTTT.

V and J are TRBV5-4 and TRBJ1-2; D not resolved. CDR1 is SGHNT, CDR2 YYREEE, per germline (reference sequence). The CDR3 has 13 residues. The germline V and J ends were trimmed by 1 base and 6 bases, with 10 bases remaining between them. The CDR3 here is CASSLYGEDGYTF. CDR3 nucleotide sequence: TGTGCCAGCAGCTTGTATGGGGAGGATGGCTACACCTTC.

The rearrangement joins TRBV4-1 to TRBJ2-2; unclear D gene. V lost 1 base and J 1 base, leaving 7 bases between the germline ends. CDR1 and CDR2 (germline): MGHRA, YSYEKL. CDR3 length: 15 amino acids. The CDR3 DNA reads as TGCGCCAGCAGCCAAGTACTCTGGAACACCGGGGAGCTGTTTTTT. It is translated as CASSQVLWNTGELFF.

The CDR3 DNA reads TGTGCCAGTAGCCTCCCAGGGGGCCAGCCCCAGCATTTT. This translates into CASSLPGGQPQHF. This chain links TRBV19 with TRBJ1-5; TRBD1 agrees at 8 bases. V was clipped by 6 bases and J by 7 bases; unmatched bases: 5. This CDR3 is 13 amino acids long. CDR1 is LNHDA, CDR2 SQIVND, per germline (reference sequence). Full variable domain (rest looked up from reference TRBV19 and TRBJ1-5): DGGITQSPKYLFRKEGQNVTLSCEQNLNHDAMYWYRQDPGQGLRLIYYSQIVNDFQKGDIAEGYSVSREKKESFPLTVTSAQKNPTAFYLCASSLPGGQPQHFGDGTRLSIL.

This clone appeared once. The chain links TRBV7-9 to TRBJ1-4; 7 bases map to TRBD1. Trimming took 7 bases from V and 6 from J; bases not matched to a gene: 14. The CDR3 loop spans 16 amino acids. The germline CDR1 and CDR2 sequences are SEHNR and FQNEAQ (reference sequence). The CDR3 sequence: CASNPPRARGDEKLFF. The CDR3 DNA follows: TGTGCCAGCAACCCTCCCCGCGCCAGGGGGGATGAAAAACTGTTTTTT.

V is TRBV6-4 and J is TRBJ1-1; 10 positions agree with TRBD1. CDR3 length: 19 residues. After removal of 0 bases from V and 7 bases from J, the junction contained 17 bases not matched to a gene. CDR1 MRHNA and CDR2 SNTAGT come from the germline V gene. The CDR3 here is CASSDSRARDRGMNFEAFF. In DNA, the CDR3 is TGTGCCAGCAGTGACTCGAGAGCCCGGGACAGGGGAATGAACTTTGAAGCTTTCTTT.

This clone was counted a single time. The gene calls are TRBV5-8 and TRBJ2-3, with D uncertain. Trimming pared 1 base from V and 0 bases from J, leaving 6 bases between. The germline CDR1 and CDR2 sequences are SGHTS and YDEGEE. The CDR3 has 14 amino acids. The CDR3 nucleotides are TGTGCCAGCAGCTTGCCCGGGAGCACAGATACGCAGTATTTT. Protein sequence: CASSLPGSTDTQYF.